A selection of T cell receptor beta chains follows, all from one sample in a study of monozygotic twins with cystic fibrosis. Libraries were prepared by immunoSEQ multiplex PCR; TCRdb keeps only in-frame clonotypes and omits some of them. Of around 33,000 clones listed, over 75% are singletons. The sample taken for sequencing was blood. These receptor sequences come from a girl aged 2 to 9 with cystic fibrosis. The CDR3 runs from the conserved cysteine through the conserved F or W. The D gene is left open where the match is weak. Size values are once, few and many counts, or a class for expanded clones, and some rows have none.

abundance: -
v_gene: TRBV30
d_gene: -
j_gene: TRBJ1-5
CDR3aa: CAWSGGGSGNQPQHF
CDR3nt: TGTGCCTGGAGTGGAGGGGGTAGCGGTAATCAGCCCCAGCATTTT

abundance: -
v_gene: TRBV5-4
d_gene: -
j_gene: TRBJ1-4
CDR3aa: CASRRTGSGEKLFF
CDR3nt: TGTGCCAGCCGCCGCACAGGGAGCGGTGAAAAACTGTTTTTT

abundance: -
v_gene: TRBV5-4
d_gene: TRBD2
j_gene: TRBJ2-7
CDR3aa: CASSSLAGGLSSYEQYF
CDR3nt: TGTGCCAGCAGCTCACTAGCGGGGGGTCTGAGCTCCTACGAGCAGTACTTC

abundance: -
v_gene: TRBV7-2
d_gene: -
j_gene: TRBJ2-5
CDR3aa: CASSLVVGGRETQYF
CDR3nt: TGTGCCAGCAGTCTAGTAGTGGGGGGCCGGGAGACCCAGTACTTC

abundance: -
v_gene: TRBV5-1
d_gene: TRBD2
j_gene: TRBJ2-2
CDR3aa: CASRRDYLNTGELFF
CDR3nt: TGCGCCAGCAGGAGGGACTACCTTAACACCGGGGAGCTGTTTTTT

abundance: -
v_gene: TRBV7-2
d_gene: TRBD2
j_gene: TRBJ2-5
CDR3aa: CASSLGTSGPQETQYF
CDR3nt: TGTGCCAGCAGCTTAGGGACTAGCGGACCCCAAGAGACCCAGTACTTC

abundance: few
v_gene: TRBV9
d_gene: -
j_gene: TRBJ1-1
CDR3aa: CASSGGINTEAFF
CDR3nt: TGTGCCAGCAGCGGAGGAATAAACACTGAAGCTTTCTTT

abundance: -
v_gene: TRBV7-2
d_gene: -
j_gene: TRBJ1-2
CDR3aa: CASSPSAGAYGYTF
CDR3nt: TGTGCCAGCAGCCCAAGCGCAGGGGCCTATGGCTACACCTTC

abundance: -
v_gene: TRBV30
d_gene: TRBD1
j_gene: TRBJ1-4
CDR3aa: CAWSTIGGGYEKLFF
CDR3nt: TGTGCCTGGAGTACAATAGGGGGCGGCTATGAAAAACTGTTTTTT

abundance: -
v_gene: TRBV5-1
d_gene: -
j_gene: TRBJ1-6
CDR3aa: CASSRTDSHSPLHF
CDR3nt: TGCGCCAGCAGCCGAACGGACAGCCATTCACCCCTCCACTTT

abundance: few
v_gene: TRBV18
d_gene: TRBD1
j_gene: TRBJ1-2
CDR3aa: CASSPIPSGQQGGGYTF
CDR3nt: TGTGCCAGCTCACCAATACCATCCGGACAGCAAGGGGGCGGCTACACCTTC

abundance: -
v_gene: TRBV13
d_gene: -
j_gene: TRBJ2-7
CDR3aa: CASSLFGHRASYEQYF
CDR3nt: TGTGCCAGCAGCTTATTTGGGCACAGGGCCTCCTACGAGCAGTACTTC

abundance: -
v_gene: TRBV6-5
d_gene: -
j_gene: TRBJ2-7
CDR3aa: CASRTDSYEQYF
CDR3nt: TGTGCCAGCAGGACGGACTCATACGAGCAGTACTTC

abundance: -
v_gene: TRBV7-8
d_gene: -
j_gene: TRBJ1-2
CDR3aa: CASSSRVGANGYTF
CDR3nt: TGTGCCAGCAGCTCGAGGGTGGGTGCCAATGGCTACACCTTC

abundance: -
v_gene: TRBV27
d_gene: TRBD1
j_gene: TRBJ1-6
CDR3aa: CASSIRDRNSPLHF
CDR3nt: TGTGCCAGCAGTATCCGGGACAGGAATTCACCCCTCCACTTT

abundance: -
v_gene: TRBV15
d_gene: TRBD1
j_gene: TRBJ1-1
CDR3aa: CATSARGKTGSTEAFF
CDR3nt: TGTGCCACCAGCGCCAGGGGGAAGACAGGGAGCACTGAAGCTTTCTTT

abundance: -
v_gene: TRBV11-2
d_gene: -
j_gene: TRBJ1-1
CDR3aa: CASSFNRNTEAFF
CDR3nt: TGTGCCAGCAGCTTCAACAGGAACACTGAAGCTTTCTTT

abundance: -
v_gene: TRBV5-5
d_gene: -
j_gene: TRBJ2-2
CDR3aa: CASSLGYGGPGELFF
CDR3nt: TGTGCCAGCAGCTTGGGATACGGGGGGCCCGGGGAGCTGTTTTTT

abundance: -
v_gene: TRBV5-4
d_gene: TRBD1
j_gene: TRBJ2-7
CDR3aa: CASSIDRVAYEQYF
CDR3nt: TGTGCCAGCAGCATCGACAGGGTGGCCTACGAGCAGTACTTC

abundance: -
v_gene: TRBV9
d_gene: -
j_gene: TRBJ2-3
CDR3aa: CASSVNGVPDTQYF
CDR3nt: TGTGCCAGCAGCGTAAATGGGGTCCCAGATACGCAGTATTTT

abundance: -
v_gene: TRBV19
d_gene: -
j_gene: TRBJ1-6
CDR3aa: CASTSAARDNSPLHF
CDR3nt: TGTGCCAGTACCTCGGCAGCAAGGGATAATTCACCCCTCCACTTT

abundance: -
v_gene: TRBV5-1
d_gene: -
j_gene: TRBJ1-4
CDR3aa: CASSLEGGAANEKLFF
CDR3nt: TGCGCCAGCAGCTTGGAGGGTGGCGCGGCTAATGAAAAACTGTTTTTT

abundance: -
v_gene: TRBV29-1
d_gene: TRBD1
j_gene: TRBJ1-5
CDR3aa: CSVLIYGRQGDQPQHF
CDR3nt: TGCAGCGTCCTTATATACGGGCGACAGGGCGACCAGCCCCAGCATTTT

abundance: -
v_gene: TRBV6-5
d_gene: -
j_gene: TRBJ2-7
CDR3aa: CASSTGGRTYEQYF
CDR3nt: TGTGCCAGCAGTACCGGGGGCAGAACCTACGAGCAGTACTTC